This TCR beta chain was recovered during a study of blood T cell repertoires in COVID-19. In the authors' workflow: By means of reference gene primer amplification, nucleated cell counts were estimated. Clones were read by immunoSEQ multiplex PCR, and TCRdb kept only the in-frame ones, dropping some. V and J calls and clone size follow that table, whereas D and trimming were derived from the DNA. The repertoire holds roughly 51,000 clones, more than 75% seen once, with approximately 7.1% in the top ten. The CDR3 sequence is 14 residues long. In germline, CDR1 is GTSNPN, CDR2 SVGIG (reference sequence). Losses at the gene ends were 2 bases for V and 5 bases for J; bases not matched to a gene: 4.

The chain combines TRBV30 with TRBJ2-7, with 12 nucleotides matching TRBD1. Sequenced material: peripheral blood. The TCR comes from a man between 50 and 59 years old with active COVID-19. CDR3 nucleotides: TGTGCCTGGAGTCCGGGACAGGGGGCCAACGAGCAGTACTTC. This codes for CAWSPGQGANEQYF.